Presented here are 20 T cell receptor beta chains from one specimen sequenced in a study of identical twins. TCRdb ran MiXCR on the 5' RACE reads and lists one entry per CDR3 protein. The sample consists of 1.5 million to 2 million distinct CDR3 sequences, 32% of them appearing once. Material: cord blood. Every receptor here comes from a newborn girl in good health.

This clonotype occurred a few times. The J gene is TRBJ2-1, the V gene TRBV20-1; TRBD2 aligns across 10 bases. The V and J ends lost 5 bases and 3 bases, in that order; junction bases with no gene match: 7. CDR1 is DFQATT, CDR2 SNEGSKA, per germline (reference sequence). The CDR3 loop spans 15 amino acids. The CDR3 bases are TGCAGTGCTCTTCCTAGCGGGAGCCGCTACAATGAGCAGTTCTTC. Residues: CSALPSGSRYNEQFF.

This clonotype turned up a few times. The rearrangement joins TRBV9 to TRBJ1-2, with a weak D call TRBD1 (5 bases). CDR1 and CDR2 (germline): SGDLS, YYNGEE. This CDR3 comprises 15 residues. V was clipped by 0 bases and J by 4 bases, with 13 bases between them. Here the CDR3 DNA reads TGTGCCAGCAGCGTAGGCCCCGGAACAGGCTATGGCTACACCTTC. The encoded protein is CASSVGPGTGYGYTF.

The rearrangement joins TRBV5-6 to TRBJ2-1; the match to TRBD2 covers 11 bases. The CDR3 is 16 residues long. Trimming removed 1 base from V and 7 bases from J; junction bases left unmatched: 7. In germline, CDR1 is SGHDT, CDR2 YYEEEE. The CDR3 loop is CASSLLRLAGSNEQFF. The CDR3, as DNA: TGTGCCAGCAGCTTGTTAAGACTAGCGGGATCTAATGAGCAGTTCTTC.

The V call is TRBV20-1, the J call TRBJ1-2, with a tentative D call TRBD1 (5 bases). The CDR3 has 16 amino acids. CDR1 DFQATT and CDR2 SNEGSKA come from the germline V gene (reference sequence). Trimming took 5 bases from V and 6 from J, leaving 25 bases between them. The CDR3 coding sequence is TGCAGTGCTTTGCAGGGTTCAAAGAACTATGGGGATGGCTACACCTTC. Amino acid sequence: CSALQGSKNYGDGYTF.

Comment on this clonotype: Its ends do not fully match the called genes, so a read error is possible. This rearrangement joins TRBV20-1 to TRBJ2-5; D not resolved. Germline assignment: CDR1 DFQATT and CDR2 SNEGSKA (reference sequence). The length of the CDR3 is 14 residues. Written as DNA, the CDR3 is TGCAGTGCTAGAGGGCAGACATTGGTAGAGGCCCAGTACTTC. This gives the protein CSARGQTLVEAQYF.

The chain recombines TRBV28 with TRBJ2-1; 14 bases map to TRBD2. The CDR3 spans 18 residues. Germline CDR1 and CDR2: MDHEN and SYDVKM. The V segment lost 4 bases and the J segment 1 base; nucleotides outside the gene matches: 6. CDR3 residues: CASSSGLAGGRSYNEQFF. The CDR3 DNA reads TGTGCCAGCAGTTCTGGACTAGCGGGAGGCCGATCCTACAATGAGCAGTTCTTC. The whole variable domain, remainder taken from reference TRBV28 and TRBJ2-1, is DVKVTQSSRYLVKRTGEKVFLECVQDMDHENMFWYRQDPGLGLRLIYFSYDVKMKEKGDIPEGYSVSREKKERFSLILESASTNQTSMYLCASSSGLAGGRSYNEQFFGPGTRLTVL.

This chain connects TRBV5-6 to TRBJ1-2, with D perhaps TRBD1 (5 bases). Looked up from germline, CDR1 is SGHDT and CDR2 is YYEEEE. The CDR3 is 14 residues long. Trimming removed 0 bases at V and 3 bases at J, with 9 bases between. As DNA, the CDR3 is TGTGCCAGCAGCTTGGCAGGGACCTACTATGGCTACACCTTC. Encoded protein: CASSLAGTYYGYTF.

The chain carries TRBV6-6 and TRBJ1-2; D gene uncertain. The CDR3 runs to 15 residues. Germline V gives CDR1 MNHNY, CDR2 SVGAGI (reference sequence). Trimming removed 2 bases from V and 3 bases from J, with 13 bases in between. CDR3 in amino acids: CASSYQTDGYYGYTF. Written as DNA, the CDR3 is TGTGCCAGCAGTTACCAGACCGACGGGTACTATGGCTACACCTTC.

The chain couples TRBV6-2 or TRBV6-3 to TRBJ2-5; TRBD2 aligns across 12 bases. V was clipped by 7 bases and J by 6 bases; unmatched bases: 6. This CDR3 is built from 14 residues. Germline V gene data show CDR1 as MNHEY and CDR2 as SVGEGT. CDR3 region: CASTATSGSQTQYF. The CDR3 nucleotides are TGTGCCAGCACCGCGACTAGCGGGAGTCAGACCCAGTACTTC.

This sequence joins TRBV12-3 or TRBV12-4 and TRBJ2-1; 8 bases agree with TRBD2. The CDR3 is 15 amino acids. V was clipped by 7 bases and J by 6 bases; unmatched bases: 11. Here the CDR3 DNA reads TGTGCCAGCACCGAACCCGGGACTAGGGGCAATGAGCAGTTCTTC. Translating it yields CASTEPGTRGNEQFF.

In this sample, this clonotype turned up a few times. The J gene is TRBJ1-2, the V gene TRBV18; 11 bases fit TRBD1. CDR3 length equals 17 residues. Looked up from germline, CDR1 is KGHSH and CDR2 is LQKENI. Trimming took 6 bases from V and 3 from J; bases not matched to a gene: 12. The CDR3 bases are TGTGCCAGCTCCTTCAGCTCCACGGGACAGGGGGACTATGGCTACACCTTC. It encodes CASSFSSTGQGDYGYTF.

The V and J genes are TRBV7-9 and TRBJ2-3; perhaps D is TRBD1 or TRBD2 (6 bases each). The CDR3 length is 16 residues. Trimming removed 5 bases from V and 2 bases from J, with 17 bases in between. Germline V gene lookup returns CDR1 SEHNR and CDR2 FQNEAQ (reference sequence). The DNA for the CDR3 is TGTGCCAGCAGCCCGGGGGCGAGAACTAACACAGATACGCAGTATTTT. It translates to CASSPGARTNTDTQYF.

Worth noting for this clonotype: This likely stems from a read error, as it lies one base from a far larger clone. This rearrangement joins TRBV7-9 to TRBJ1-2; weak D call: TRBD1 (5 bases). CDR3 length equals 11 residues. Germline loops: CDR1 SEHNR, CDR2 FQNEAQ (reference sequence). CDR3 in DNA: TGTTCCAGCAGCCTCAGGGATGGCTACACCTTC. Translated, it gives CSSSLRDGYTF.

V is TRBV10-3 and J is TRBJ2-3, with 8 bases matching TRBD1. The V gene end was trimmed by 4 bases and the J gene end by 6 bases; junction bases not matched to a gene: 0. Germline assignment: CDR1 ENHRY and CDR2 SYGVKD. CDR3 length: 12 residues. The chain's CDR3 is CAISGTGDTQYF. In nucleotides, the CDR3 is TGTGCCATCAGTGGGACAGGGGATACGCAGTATTTT.

This clonotype was detected ten times or more. The chain is built from TRBV4-1 and TRBJ2-5, with D hard to call. The CDR3 loop spans 13 amino acids. The ends were cut back, 1 base at V and 2 bases at J, with 5 bases in the middle. Per germline, CDR1 MGHRA and CDR2 YSYEKL. This CDR3 is CASSQVWQETQYF. As DNA, the CDR3 is TGCGCCAGCAGCCAAGTCTGGCAAGAGACCCAGTACTTC.

V and J are TRBV20-1 and TRBJ1-6, with TRBD1 as a possible D gene (5 bases). CDR1 DFQATT and CDR2 SNEGSKA come from the germline V gene (reference sequence). CDR3 length: 14 amino acids. Trimming cost V 0 bases and J 10 bases, with 13 bases left between them. DNA for the CDR3: TGCAGTGCTAGAGATAGAGGGGCCGGATCACCCCTCCACTTT. Its protein product is CSARDRGAGSPLHF.

This clonotype showed up just a few times. V and J are TRBV4-1 and TRBJ1-5, with D hard to call. The CDR3 has 14 residues. Deletions cut 4 bases from V and 7 bases from J, with 14 bases between. CDR1 and CDR2 from the germline V gene are MGHRA and YSYEKL. This CDR3 reads CASSRTETGQPQHF. The CDR3 DNA sequence: TGCGCCAGCAGCCGTACGGAGACCGGGCAGCCCCAGCATTTT.

This clonotype occurred a few times. CDR3 nucleotides: TGTGCCAGCAGCGACCCCGAGGCTGAACAAGAGACCCAGTACTTC. Translated, it gives CASSDPEAEQETQYF. The J gene is TRBJ2-5, the V gene TRBV5-5, with D unclear. Germline V CDR1 and CDR2: SGHKS, YYEKEE (reference sequence). There are 15 residues in the CDR3. Trimming removed 4 bases at V and 2 bases at J, with 15 bases between.

The rearrangement links TRBV12-5 to TRBJ1-2; 9 nucleotides line up with TRBD1. Per germline, CDR1 LGHNT and CDR2 FRNRAP. The CDR3 consists of 18 residues. Trimming took 6 bases from V and 0 from J; bases not matched to a gene: 14. CDR3 nucleotide sequence: TGTGCTAGTGGCCTCGACACCGGGACAGGGTATACTAACTATGGCTACACCTTC. Encoded protein: CASGLDTGTGYTNYGYTF.

Written as DNA, the CDR3 is TGTGCCAGCAGCGTAGACGGGCGGGGGAGCACAGATACGCAGTATTTT. Translation gives CASSVDGRGSTDTQYF. The chain recombines TRBV9 with TRBJ2-3, with 7 bases that match TRBD2. The CDR3 contains 16 residues. V shed 0 bases, J shed 0 bases, and the junction held 4 bases outside the gene matches. Germline V gene lookup returns CDR1 SGDLS and CDR2 YYNGEE.